What follows are 5 T cell receptor beta chains derived from one specimen sequenced in a study of T-cell reconstitution after alpha-beta-depleted transplantation in children. General study findings and limits: One year post-transplant, T-cell counts and diversity were largely derived from T cells produced anew.

It was with unique molecular identifiers that the TCRbeta library was prepared. Using its own MiXCR run on the PCR reads, TCRdb lists one record per CDR3 protein. The table lists around 270,000 distinct CDR3 sequences, almost 8% of them singletons. Their cognate antigens are unknown. The material sequenced was peripheral blood, taken 360 days after TCRalphabeta/CD19-depleted stem cell transplant. The receptor set was obtained from a female patient between 2 and 15 years old who had a stem cell transplant for Fanconi anemia, so the T cells may come from the graft donor.

This clonotype was detected a few times. The chain is built from TRBV30 and TRBJ1-5; D is undetermined. The CDR3 is made up of 14 amino acids. Trimming cost V 2 bases and J 0 bases, with 8 bases left between them. CDR1 and CDR2 (germline): GTSNPN, SVGIG (reference sequence). This chain's CDR3 is CAWSPSYSNQPQHF. CDR3 nucleotide sequence: TGTGCCTGGAGTCCCAGCTATAGCAATCAGCCCCAGCATTTT.

This clonotype was picked up many times. J is TRBJ2-2 and V is TRBV5-1, with a tentative D call TRBD2 (6 bases). The CDR3 is 15 amino acids. V was shortened by 2 bases and J by 1 base, with 9 bases between the two germline ends. CDR1 and CDR2 from the germline V gene are SGHRS and YFSETQ. CDR3 region: CASSFTSQNTGELFF. CDR3 nucleotides: TGCGCCAGCAGCTTTACTAGCCAGAACACCGGGGAGCTGTTTTTT.

The chain has TRBV24-1 and TRBJ2-7, with a tentative D call TRBD1 (6 bases). The CDR3 length is 13 residues. V lost 9 bases, J lost 3 bases, and 14 bases lay in between. Germline assignment: CDR1 KGHDR and CDR2 SFDVKD. DNA of the CDR3: TGTGCCACCTTCGTGGACAGAAACTACGAGCAGTACTTC. It encodes CATFVDRNYEQYF.

A few counts support this clonotype. The chain is built from TRBV24-1 and TRBJ2-5; 7 bases map to TRBD1. The CDR3 spans 14 residues. V was clipped by 3 bases and J by 3 bases; unmatched bases: 3. Per the germline V gene, CDR1 is KGHDR and CDR2 is SFDVKD. Here the CDR3 reads CATSDPGTEETQYF. The CDR3 nucleotides read TGTGCCACCAGTGATCCAGGGACAGAAGAGACCCAGTACTTC.

The chain is built from TRBV27 and TRBJ2-3; possible D gene TRBD2, 6 bases. Germline V gene sequence: CDR1 MNHEY, CDR2 SMNVEV (reference sequence). Trimming cost V 6 bases and J 2 bases, with 18 bases left between them. CDR3 length: 16 amino acids. CDR3 residues: CASSPLGREITDTQYF. In nucleotides, the CDR3 is TGTGCCAGCAGCCCCCTAGGGCGGGAAATCACAGATACGCAGTATTTT.